This entry features one T cell receptor beta chain sequence. The authors sequenced TCR beta from blood CD8+ and CD4+ T cells. Matching for age and sex applied to the controls, who were healthy donors. Purification of the CD8+ and CD4+ T cells relied on negative isolation, and TEMRA cells underwent FACS enrichment. The data stem from a study of CD8 T cells in Susac syndrome. Random hexamers were used to reverse transcribe the RNA input (0.5 to 1 ug). Amplification of TCR beta CDR3 used immunoSEQ multiplex PCR across 54 Vbeta and 13 Jbeta. Each CDR3 protein gets one entry after TCRdb re-called the immunoSEQ multiplex PCR reads with MiXCR. The table has around 200,000 distinct CDR3 sequences, 85% to 95% seen once. The CDR3 runs 16 residues. CDR1 and CDR2 (germline): LNHNV, YYDKDF (reference sequence). The V end was cut by 2 bases, the J end by 4 bases, with 14 bases between.

Material for sequencing was CD4+ T cells from PBMCs. This TCR derives from a human donor in good health. V and J are TRBV15 and TRBJ2-2; possible D gene TRBD2, 5 bases. The CDR3 here is CATSRPGGEATGELFF. The CDR3 region has the DNA TGTGCCACCAGCAGACCTGGAGGAGAGGCCACCGGGGAGCTGTTTTTT.